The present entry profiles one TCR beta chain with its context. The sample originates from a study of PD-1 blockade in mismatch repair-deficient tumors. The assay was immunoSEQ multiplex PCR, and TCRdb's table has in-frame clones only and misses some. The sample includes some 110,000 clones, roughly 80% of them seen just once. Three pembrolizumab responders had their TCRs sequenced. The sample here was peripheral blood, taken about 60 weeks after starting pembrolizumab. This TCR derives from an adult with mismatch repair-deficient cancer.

Here the CDR3 reads CASSVSSGRANEQFF. In DNA form, the CDR3 reads TGTGCCAGCAGCGTTTCTAGCGGGAGGGCAAATGAGCAGTTCTTC. The rearrangement links TRBV9 to TRBJ2-1, with TRBD2 identical over 12 bases. The CDR3 has 15 amino acids. Germline lookup yields CDR1 SGDLS and CDR2 YYNGEE. J was trimmed by 7 bases and V by 2 bases; bases with no gene match: 4.